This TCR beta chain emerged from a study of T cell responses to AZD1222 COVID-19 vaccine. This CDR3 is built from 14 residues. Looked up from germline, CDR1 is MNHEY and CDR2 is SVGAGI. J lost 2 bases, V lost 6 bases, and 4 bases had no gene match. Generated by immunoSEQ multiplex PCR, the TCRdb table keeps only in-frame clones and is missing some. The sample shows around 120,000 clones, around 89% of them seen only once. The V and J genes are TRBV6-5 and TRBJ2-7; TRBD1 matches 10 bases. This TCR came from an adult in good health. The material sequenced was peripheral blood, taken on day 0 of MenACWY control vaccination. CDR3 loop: CASRFGTGAYEQYF. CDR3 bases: TGTGCCAGCAGATTCGGGACAGGGGCCTACGAGCAGTACTTC.